Following are 27 T cell receptor beta chains from one sample sequenced in a study of blood T cell repertoires in COVID-19. Libraries were prepared by immunoSEQ multiplex PCR; TCRdb keeps only in-frame clonotypes and omits some of them. The sample lists 200,000 to 250,000 clones, just over 90% occurring once. The sequenced sample was peripheral blood. These receptors came from a man under 40 with acute or convalescent COVID-19.

CDR3 sequence: CASSPTGGRHGYTF. In DNA form, the CDR3 reads TGTGCCAGCAGCCCTACGGGGGGGAGACATGGCTACACCTTC. This sequence joins TRBV3-1 (or the pseudogene TRBV3-2) and TRBJ1-2, with D perhaps matching TRBD1 (5 bases). The germline V and J ends were trimmed by 4 bases and 6 bases, with 15 bases remaining between them. This CDR3 contains 14 residues. CDR1 LGHDT and CDR2 YNNKEL come from the germline V gene (reference sequence).

The chain recombines TRBV18 with TRBJ1-3; D call uncertain. Per germline, CDR1 KGHSH and CDR2 LQKENI. The CDR3 totals 14 residues. Trimming removed 3 bases from V and 1 base from J, with 7 bases in between. CDR3 sequence: CASSPGVSGNTIYF. CDR3 sequence (DNA): TGTGCCAGCTCACCGGGAGTGTCTGGAAACACCATATATTTT. Looking up the rest from reference TRBV18 and TRBJ1-3 gives the full variable domain: NAGVMQNPRHLVRRRGQEARLRCSPMKGHSHVYWYRQLPEEGLKFMVYLQKENIIDESGMPKERFSAEFPKEGPSILRIQQVVRGDSAAYFCASSPGVSGNTIYFGEGSWLTVV.

This clone appeared once. V gene TRBV25-1 combines with J gene TRBJ1-6; no clear D. Germline V gene data show CDR1 as MGHDK and CDR2 as SYGVNS. The CDR3 spans 14 residues. Trimming stripped 7 bases from V and 0 bases from J, with 7 bases between. DNA for the CDR3: TGTGCCAGCATGCGAAGCTCCTATAATTCACCCCTCCACTTT. Protein: CASMRSSYNSPLHF. The complete variable domain, with remaining parts taken from reference TRBV25-1 and TRBJ1-6, reads EADIYQTPRYLVIGTGKKITLECSQTMGHDKMYWYQQDPGMELHLIHYSYGVNSTEKGDLSSESTVSRIRTEHFPLTLESARPSHTSQYLCASMRSSYNSPLHFGNGTRLTVT.

The sample holds a few counts of this clone. V gene TRBV7-2 combines with J gene TRBJ2-2; a weak D match, TRBD1 (6 bases). The length of the CDR3 is 14 residues. V lost 1 base and J 6 bases, leaving 9 bases between the germline ends. Germline CDR1 and CDR2: SGHTA and FQGNSA. The chain's CDR3 is CASSLVQGSGELFF. The CDR3 DNA sequence: TGTGCCAGCAGCTTAGTTCAGGGGTCCGGGGAGCTGTTTTTT.

CDR3 DNA sequence: TGTGCCAGCAGCCCTAGCGCTGCGGGGGGTCTCACAGATACGCAGTATTTT. This translates into CASSPSAAGGLTDTQYF. V gene TRBV7-9 combines with J gene TRBJ2-3; TRBD2 aligns across 8 bases. CDR1 is SEHNR and CDR2 is FQNEAQ in the germline V gene (reference sequence). With 5 bases clipped from V and 2 bases from J, the junction kept 12 bases outside the gene matches. The CDR3 is 17 amino acids.

CDR3 sequence reads: CASSPNRDNYGYTF. The DNA for the CDR3 is TGTGCCAGCTCACCCAACAGGGATAACTATGGCTACACCTTC. The rearrangement uses TRBV18 and TRBJ1-2; D perhaps matches TRBD1 (6 bases). This CDR3 region has 14 residues. The V gene's germline CDR1 is KGHSH and CDR2 LQKENI. V gave up 3 bases and J gave up 1 base, with 9 bases separating them.

The chain combines TRBV4-2 with TRBJ1-4; TRBD1 might be the D (6 bases). This CDR3 region has 14 residues. V shed 4 bases and J shed 8 bases, with 14 bases lying between them. CDR1 LGHNA and CDR2 YNFKEQ come from the germline V gene. The CDR3 sequence: CASSPSGTTEKLFF. In DNA form, the CDR3 reads TGTGCCAGCAGCCCATCCGGGACAACCGAAAAACTGTTTTTT.

The chain couples TRBV5-6 to TRBJ1-5, with TRBD1 identical over 8 bases. The CDR3 is made up of 18 amino acids. In germline, CDR1 is SGHDT, CDR2 YYEEEE. With V trimmed by 1 base and J by 1 base, 10 bases remained unmatched. DNA of the CDR3: TGTGCCAGCAGCTTGATCCCGGCAGGGGGCAACAGCAATCAGCCCCAGCATTTT. Translating gives CASSLIPAGGNSNQPQHF.

The CDR3 region is CATSDPSGGAWETQYF. The CDR3 DNA reads as TGTGCCACCAGTGATCCCTCGGGAGGGGCTTGGGAGACCCAGTACTTC. The rearrangement joins TRBV24-1 to TRBJ2-5; 8 bases match TRBD2. Germline values: CDR1 KGHDR, CDR2 SFDVKD. CDR3 size: 16 residues. V lost 3 bases, J lost 5 bases, and 10 bases stayed unmatched.

CDR3 sequence reads: CASSPLDTPSYEQYF. In nucleotides, the CDR3 is TGTGCCAGCTCACCATTGGACACACCCTCCTACGAGCAGTACTTC. V and J are TRBV18 and TRBJ2-7, with D tentatively TRBD1 (5 bases). The CDR3 has 15 residues. Germline values: CDR1 KGHSH, CDR2 LQKENI. Trimming removed 2 bases at V and 0 bases at J, with 11 bases between.

V and J are TRBV24-1 and TRBJ2-3; 10 bases agree with TRBD2. Germline CDR1 KGHDR, CDR2 SFDVKD. There are 16 residues in the CDR3. V was pared by 3 bases and J by 3 bases, with 5 bases of the junction left unmatched. This CDR3 reads CATSDRLAGQTDTQYF. In nucleotides, the CDR3 is TGTGCCACCAGTGATAGACTAGCGGGTCAGACAGATACGCAGTATTTT.

This chain uses TRBV10-3 with TRBJ2-5; D not certain. The CDR3 is 15 residues long. V lost 0 bases and J 1 base, leaving 9 bases between the germline ends. Germline V gives CDR1 ENHRY, CDR2 SYGVKD. The CDR3 spells CAISESKSLQETQYF. CDR3 coding DNA: TGTGCCATCAGTGAGTCGAAGAGCCTCCAAGAGACCCAGTACTTC.

This chain uses TRBV14 with TRBJ2-7, with 14 positions matching TRBD2. V dropped 3 bases and J dropped 5; count of bases not matched to a gene: 12. Per germline, CDR1 SGHDN and CDR2 FVKESK. The CDR3 is made up of 18 amino acids. The CDR3 DNA reads as TGTGCCAGCAGCCATCCCGGGACTAGCGGGGGAGGATCTAACGAGCAGTACTTC. Translated, it gives CASSHPGTSGGGSNEQYF.

The count of this clone is one. A read error may account for a junction end that differs from germline. This chain connects TRBV5-1 to TRBJ2-7; D may be TRBD1 (6 bases). The CDR3 runs 15 residues. Germline CDR1 reads SGHRS; CDR2 reads YFSETQ. The CDR3 sequence is CASRLGTSSYYEQYF. Here the CDR3 DNA reads TGCGCCAGCAGGTTGGGGACATCAAGCTACTACGAGCAGTACTTC.

CDR3 amino acids: CASISFLTYEQYF. DNA of the CDR3: TGTGCCAGCATATCTTTCTTAACCTACGAGCAGTACTTC. This rearrangement joins TRBV27 to TRBJ2-7; D not certain. The CDR3 covers 13 residues. Germline CDR1 and CDR2: MNHEY and SMNVEV (reference sequence). V lost 7 bases to trimming and J lost 2 bases, with 12 bases between them.

This clone has just one count. The rearrangement joins TRBV3-1 (or the pseudogene TRBV3-2) to TRBJ2-3, with a possible D match to TRBD2 (7 bases). In germline, CDR1 is LGHDT, CDR2 YNNKEL (reference sequence). V was clipped by 3 bases and J by 2 bases, with 18 bases between them. This CDR3 has 17 residues. CDR3 sequence (DNA): TGTGCCAGCAGCCATCCTATAGGGCGGGGGCCCACAGATACGCAGTATTTT. Translation: CASSHPIGRGPTDTQYF.

The chain couples TRBV5-1 to TRBJ1-3; TRBD1 matches at 9 bases. The CDR3 is 16 residues long. The V segment lost 4 bases and the J segment 0 bases; nucleotides outside the gene matches: 5. Looked up from germline, CDR1 is SGHRS and CDR2 is YFSETQ. The CDR3 DNA follows: TGCGCCAGCAGCCTGGGGACAGGGAGCTCTGGAAACACCATATATTTT. Protein sequence: CASSLGTGSSGNTIYF.

This clone was counted once. This chain joins TRBV18 and TRBJ2-5; 8 nucleotides line up with TRBD2. The CDR3 has 14 residues. Trimming cost V 6 bases and J 4 bases; bases outside gene matches: 7. The germline CDR1 and CDR2 sequences are KGHSH and LQKENI. CDR3 in amino acids: CASSLRGGSETQYF. CDR3 bases: TGTGCCAGCTCCCTACGGGGGGGATCAGAGACCCAGTACTTC.

The chain is built from TRBV27 and TRBJ2-7, with 7 bases aligning to TRBD1. Germline V gene sequence: CDR1 MNHEY, CDR2 SMNVEV (reference sequence). The CDR3 spans 14 residues. The trim removed 2 bases at V and 2 bases at J, leaving 3 bases unmatched. The CDR3 region has the DNA TGTGCCAGCAGTTTAGGGGACAGCACCTACGAGCAGTACTTC. This sequence encodes CASSLGDSTYEQYF.

The genes are TRBV24-1 and TRBJ1-4; tentatively, D is TRBD1 (5 bases). With 9 bases removed from V and 7 bases from J, the gap between germline ends came to 20 bases. CDR1 and CDR2 (germline): KGHDR, SFDVKD. The CDR3 is 15 residues long. Here the CDR3 reads CATSLGGGASEKLFF. In DNA form, the CDR3 reads TGTGCCACCTCCTTGGGGGGAGGGGCCAGTGAAAAACTGTTTTTT.

The chain combines TRBV28 with TRBJ1-6; D remains unclear. The V gene's germline CDR1 is MDHEN and CDR2 SYDVKM. This CDR3 is 15 amino acids long. V lost 11 bases, J lost 7 bases, and 21 bases lay in between. The CDR3 bases are TGTGCCTCGGCTGAATGGAGATCCCGCAATTCACCCCTCCACTTT. This translates into CASAEWRSRNSPLHF.

The table lists this clone with a count of one. The chain recombines TRBV19 with TRBJ1-2, with TRBD1 identical over 7 bases. The CDR3 contains 13 residues. V was pared by 6 bases and J by 4 bases, with 5 bases of the junction left unmatched. Per the germline V gene, CDR1 is LNHDA and CDR2 is SQIVND (reference sequence). CDR3 sequence reads: CASRIEGAYGYTF. The CDR3 DNA reads as TGTGCCAGTAGGATTGAGGGGGCCTATGGCTACACCTTC.

DNA of the CDR3: TGTGCCAGCAGCCAGAAGACTAGCGGGGGGTTGAATGAGCAGTTCTTC. Protein product: CASSQKTSGGLNEQFF. The chain carries TRBV13 and TRBJ2-1; the match to TRBD2 covers 13 bases. Germline CDR1 and CDR2: PRHDT and FYEKMQ (reference sequence). V was clipped by 5 bases and J by 7 bases; unmatched bases: 8. The CDR3 is 16 amino acids. Variable domain in full (rest from reference TRBV13 and TRBJ2-1): AAGVIQSPRHLIKEKRETATLKCYPIPRHDTVYWYQQGPGQDPQFLISFYEKMQSDKGSIPDRFSAQQFSDYHSELNMSSLELGDSALYFCASSQKTSGGLNEQFFGPGTRLTVL.

The chain is built from TRBV27 and TRBJ2-7; 8 positions match TRBD2. Unmatched junction bases numbered 14, after V lost 10 bases and J lost 6 bases. The V gene's germline CDR1 is MNHEY and CDR2 SMNVEV (reference sequence). The CDR3 covers 14 residues. CDR3 bases: TGTGCCACACGGGGGGGACTAGGTCTGTCCGAGCAGTACTTC. Protein product: CATRGGLGLSEQYF.

The rearrangement links TRBV3-1 (or the pseudogene TRBV3-2) to TRBJ1-1; D is unresolved. The germline CDR1 and CDR2 sequences are LGHDT and YNNKEL (reference sequence). This CDR3 has 17 amino acids. Trimming shortened V by 0 bases and J by 3 bases, and 17 bases separated the two germline ends. CDR3 sequence: CASSQDLLGRTYTEAFF. In DNA, the CDR3 is TGTGCCAGCAGCCAAGATCTTCTCGGACGGACTTACACTGAAGCTTTCTTT.

The chain links TRBV11-2 to TRBJ2-1; tentative D call: TRBD1 (6 bases). Germline V gene data show CDR1 as SGHAT and CDR2 as FQNNGV. The CDR3 contains 17 residues. V lost 5 bases and J 11 bases, leaving 28 bases between the germline ends. CDR3: CASSLTPRGRPPIKQFF. The CDR3 DNA reads TGTGCCAGCAGCCTGACCCCCAGGGGCAGGCCCCCCATAAAGCAGTTCTTC.

The genes are TRBV18 and TRBJ2-6; 8 bases align to TRBD1. V lost 2 bases to trimming and J lost 1 base; unmatched junction nucleotides: 10. Germline CDR1 reads KGHSH; CDR2 reads LQKENI. This CDR3 has 19 amino acids. The CDR3 DNA sequence: TGTGCCAGCTCACCAAGAGACAGGGGTTTTGATTCTGGGGCCAACGTCCTGACTTTC. Its protein product is CASSPRDRGFDSGANVLTF.